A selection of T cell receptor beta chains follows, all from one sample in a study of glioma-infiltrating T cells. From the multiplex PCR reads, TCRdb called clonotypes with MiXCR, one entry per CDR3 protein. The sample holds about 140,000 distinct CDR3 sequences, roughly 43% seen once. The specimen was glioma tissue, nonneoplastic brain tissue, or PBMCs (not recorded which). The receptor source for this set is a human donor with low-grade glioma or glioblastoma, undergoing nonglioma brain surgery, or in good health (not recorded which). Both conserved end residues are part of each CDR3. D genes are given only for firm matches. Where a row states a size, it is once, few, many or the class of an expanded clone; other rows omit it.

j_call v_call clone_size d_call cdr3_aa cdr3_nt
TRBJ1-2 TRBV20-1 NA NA CSARTDGRGGYTF TGCAGTGCTAGGACAGACGGGCGTGGTGGCTACACCTTC
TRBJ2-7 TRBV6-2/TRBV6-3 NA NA CASSQRLVLIHEQYF TGTGCCAGCAGTCAACGGCTAGTTTTGATCCACGAGCAGTACTTC
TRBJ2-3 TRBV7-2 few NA CASSSLVREDTQYF TGTGCCAGCAGCAGTCTAGTTCGTGAAGATACGCAGTATTTT
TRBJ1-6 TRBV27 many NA CASSFDRDNSPLHF TGTGCCAGCAGTTTCGACAGAGATAATTCACCCCTCCACTTT
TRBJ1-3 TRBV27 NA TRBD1 CASRDTGGDTIYF TGTGCCAGCAGAGATACAGGGGGGGACACCATATATTTT
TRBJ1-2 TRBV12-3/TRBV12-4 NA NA CASSFGRVGYTF TGTGCCAGCAGTTTTGGCAGGGTAGGCTACACCTTC
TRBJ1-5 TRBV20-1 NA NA CSARGLENQPQHF TGCAGTGCTAGAGGGCTTGAGAATCAGCCCCAGCATTTT
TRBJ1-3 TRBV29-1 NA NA CSVRGSGNTIYF TGCAGCGTTCGGGGCTCTGGAAACACCATATATTTT
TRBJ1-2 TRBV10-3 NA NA CAISEMGHGYTF TGTGCCATCAGTGAGATGGGGCATGGCTACACCTTC
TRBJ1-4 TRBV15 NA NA CATSSGGATNEKLFF TGTGCCACCAGCTCAGGAGGGGCGACTAATGAAAAACTGTTTTTT